The 20 T cell receptor beta chains below were found in one sample sequenced in a study of cytomegalovirus exposure and HLA in healthy donors. The PCR employed 60 Vbeta primers together with 13 Jbeta primers. Using immunoSEQ multiplex PCR, the repertoire was profiled, and TCRdb retains in-frame clones only, with some absent. Seen here are approximately 160,000 clones, roughly 84% observed once, and the top ten hold around 1.5%. Sequences were obtained from PBMCs. These receptors all stem from a male donor in good health and CMV-seronegative.

This clone appeared once. The chain carries TRBV6-5 and TRBJ1-1, with TRBD1 as a possible D gene (6 bases). Germline-derived CDR1 and CDR2 are MNHEY and SVGAGI. CDR3 length: 16 residues. V was shortened by 1 base and J by 0 bases, with 12 bases between the two germline ends. The CDR3 region is CASSYWDTSLNTEAFF. Written as DNA, the CDR3 is TGTGCCAGCAGTTACTGGGACACCTCATTGAACACTGAAGCTTTCTTT.

The rearrangement uses TRBV18 and TRBJ1-2; D gene unclear. The length of the CDR3 is 12 residues. Deletions cut 6 bases from V and 4 bases from J, with 9 bases between. Germline V CDR1 and CDR2: KGHSH, LQKENI. The CDR3, as DNA: TGTGCCAGCTCCGGGGTGGGCTATGGCTACACCTTC. Translating gives CASSGVGYGYTF.

The V and J genes are TRBV19 and TRBJ2-1; TRBD2 aligns across 11 bases. The CDR3 consists of 20 residues. CDR1 is LNHDA, CDR2 SQIVND, per germline (reference sequence). V lost 4 bases to trimming and J lost 0 bases; unmatched junction nucleotides: 14. Written as DNA, the CDR3 is TGTGCCAGTAGTAACTCAATAGCGGGAGGGCCTCTGGGCTCCTACAATGAGCAGTTCTTC. Translation: CASSNSIAGGPLGSYNEQFF.

The chain links TRBV15 to TRBJ2-2, with D perhaps matching TRBD2 (7 bases). The CDR3 has 15 amino acids. Germline assignment: CDR1 LNHNV and CDR2 YYDKDF (reference sequence). V dropped 7 bases and J dropped 3 bases, with 15 bases sitting between them. Written as DNA, the CDR3 is TGTGCCACCAAGGGGGGGGCAGCACACACCGGGGAGCTGTTTTTT. Encoded protein: CATKGGAAHTGELFF.

The gene calls are TRBV11-1 and TRBJ2-2; D not resolved. Germline lookup yields CDR1 SGHAT and CDR2 FQDESV (reference sequence). This CDR3 spans 16 amino acids. The V and J ends lost 1 base and 5 bases respectively, with 14 bases between them. The CDR3 is CASSLGKREKTGELFF. The CDR3 bases are TGTGCCAGCAGCTTAGGAAAACGAGAAAAAACCGGGGAGCTGTTTTTT.

This chain uses TRBV6-5 with TRBJ1-3, with TRBD1 matching 7 bases. Germline lookup yields CDR1 MNHEY and CDR2 SVGAGI. Trimming cost V 6 bases and J 4 bases; bases outside gene matches: 6. The CDR3 is 14 amino acids. The CDR3 DNA reads TGTGCCAGCAGGAACAACAGGGGCGGAAACACCATATATTTT. This gives the protein CASRNNRGGNTIYF.

The chain recombines TRBV9 with TRBJ1-6, with D hard to call. This CDR3 has 13 amino acids. The ends were cut back, 4 bases at V and 10 bases at J, with 12 bases in the middle. Germline assignment: CDR1 SGDLS and CDR2 YYNGEE. CDR3 in DNA: TGTGCCAGCAGCTCGAAATACGAGTCACCCCTCCACTTT. This codes for CASSSKYESPLHF.

The gene calls are TRBV10-3 and TRBJ1-3; no reliable D call. V was cut by 2 bases and J by 0 bases, with 8 bases left in between. The CDR3 is 15 residues long. Per germline, CDR1 ENHRY and CDR2 SYGVKD. CDR3 in DNA: TGTGCCATCAGTGAGAGAAGTAGCTCTGGAAACACCATATATTTT. Its protein is CAISERSSSGNTIYF.

This clone was seen a handful of times. This chain joins TRBV4-1 and TRBJ2-1; D possibly corresponds to TRBD2 (6 bases). The CDR3 consists of 13 residues. V was shortened by 4 bases and J by 6 bases, with 10 bases between the two germline ends. From germline, CDR1 is MGHRA and CDR2 YSYEKL. This chain's CDR3 is CASSPTRANEQFF. CDR3 DNA: TGCGCCAGCAGCCCGACTAGGGCCAATGAGCAGTTCTTC.

The chain carries TRBV9 and TRBJ2-7; D is unresolved. The germline V and J ends were trimmed by 3 bases and 0 bases, with 10 bases remaining between them. Germline assignment: CDR1 SGDLS and CDR2 YYNGEE. This CDR3 contains 14 residues. DNA for the CDR3: TGTGCCAGCAGCGACTCCGATAGCTCCTACGAGCAGTACTTC. Protein sequence: CASSDSDSSYEQYF.

The chain links TRBV5-1 to TRBJ2-7; D is possibly TRBD1 (5 bases). Germline loops: CDR1 SGHRS, CDR2 YFSETQ. The CDR3 covers 13 residues. V was clipped by 4 bases and J by 7 bases, with 15 bases between them. The CDR3: CASSLYDSREQYF. CDR3 coding DNA: TGCGCCAGCAGCCTTTATGACAGCAGGGAGCAGTACTTC.

This rearrangement joins TRBV29-1 to TRBJ1-4; possibly TRBD1 for D (6 bases). Germline V gene lookup returns CDR1 SQVTM and CDR2 ANQGSEA. Trimming removed 7 bases at V and 8 bases at J, with 17 bases between. The CDR3 length is 13 residues. The DNA of the CDR3 is TGCAGCGCCCTCCGGGACATGGGAGAAAAACTGTTTTTT. Protein: CSALRDMGEKLFF.

In its sample, this clone was seen once. J is TRBJ2-1 and V is TRBV19, with a possible D match to TRBD1 (7 bases). The CDR3 contains 14 residues. Trimming removed 5 bases at V and 5 bases at J, with 13 bases between. Germline V gene sequence: CDR1 LNHDA, CDR2 SQIVND (reference sequence). CDR3 amino acids: CASSRGTANNEQFF. The CDR3 DNA reads as TGTGCCAGTAGTCGCGGGACAGCCAACAATGAGCAGTTCTTC. The variable domain in full, with the rest retrieved from reference TRBV19 and TRBJ2-1, is DGGITQSPKYLFRKEGQNVTLSCEQNLNHDAMYWYRQDPGQGLRLIYYSQIVNDFQKGDIAEGYSVSREKKESFPLTVTSAQKNPTAFYLCASSRGTANNEQFFGPGTRLTVL.

This chain connects TRBV2 to TRBJ2-2; 7 bases align to TRBD1. V lost 6 bases, J lost 1 base, and 2 bases stayed unmatched. The CDR3 runs to 14 residues. Germline V CDR1 and CDR2: SNHLY, FYNNEI. Written as DNA, the CDR3 is TGTGCCAGCAGGACAGGGCTGAACACCGGGGAGCTGTTTTTT. This translates into CASRTGLNTGELFF.

This chain uses TRBV28 with TRBJ2-2, with D perhaps matching TRBD1 (5 bases). The CDR3 extends over 13 amino acids. V was shortened by 11 bases and J by 1 base, with 11 bases between the two germline ends. Germline loops: CDR1 MDHEN, CDR2 SYDVKM. CDR3 residues: CAESTGNTGELFF. In DNA, the CDR3 is TGTGCCGAGTCTACAGGGAACACCGGGGAGCTGTTTTTT.

The rearrangement uses TRBV27 and TRBJ1-1, with D possibly TRBD1 on 6 matching bases. The CDR3 sequence is 13 residues long. Between the trimmed V and J ends, which lost 5 bases and 4 bases, there was a span of 11 bases. The V gene's germline CDR1 is MNHEY and CDR2 SMNVEV (reference sequence). The CDR3 region is CASSLTGTTEAFF. CDR3 sequence (DNA): TGTGCCAGCAGTCTGACAGGAACCACTGAAGCTTTCTTT.

This chain joins TRBV27 and TRBJ2-7; weak D call: TRBD1 (5 bases). This CDR3 comprises 14 residues. Germline V gene sequence: CDR1 MNHEY, CDR2 SMNVEV (reference sequence). With 2 bases removed from V and 3 bases from J, the gap between germline ends came to 11 bases. The CDR3 spells CASSLTGSGYEQYF. In DNA form, the CDR3 reads TGTGCCAGCAGTTTAACAGGAAGTGGCTACGAGCAGTACTTC.

The chain has TRBV5-1 and TRBJ2-1; the match to TRBD2 covers 14 bases. The CDR3 runs to 17 residues. The germline V gene has CDR1 SGHRS and CDR2 YFSETQ. V lost 4 bases, J lost 5 bases, and 8 bases stayed unmatched. DNA for the CDR3: TGCGCCAGCAGCCACGGACTAGCGGGGGGCGCGGACAATGAGCAGTTCTTC. Its translation is CASSHGLAGGADNEQFF.

The chain carries TRBV27 and TRBJ2-7; 9 bases agree with TRBD1. The CDR3 extends over 14 amino acids. Per the germline V gene, CDR1 is MNHEY and CDR2 is SMNVEV (reference sequence). V gave up 9 bases and J gave up 1 base; unmatched junction bases: 7. CDR3 DNA: TGTGCCAGTCGACAGGGGGGAAAGTCCTACGAGCAGTACTTC. Translating it yields CASRQGGKSYEQYF.

The chain carries TRBV4-1 and TRBJ2-1; D is unresolved. This CDR3 is built from 16 residues. Germline lookup yields CDR1 MGHRA and CDR2 YSYEKL. With 0 bases removed from V and 0 bases from J, the gap between germline ends came to 9 bases. CDR3: CASSQDPLSSYNEQFF. CDR3 DNA: TGCGCCAGCAGCCAAGATCCCCTAAGCTCCTACAATGAGCAGTTCTTC.